These 29 T cell receptor beta chains came from one sample sequenced in a study of blood T cells in healthy people across ages. Through a sample-barcoded 5' primer and a J-beta primer mix, a second PCR was run for about 6 to 11 cycles. TCRdb re-called the 5' RACE reads with MiXCR, one entry per CDR3 protein. The sample carries 1 million or so distinct CDR3 sequences, 40% to 55% recorded once. Sequences were obtained from blood. The receptors here all came from a woman aged 55-69 years in good health.

This chain links TRBV11-2 with TRBJ2-1; weak D call: TRBD1 (6 bases). The J call may be wrong; the DNA end is better matched by TRBJ2-7. Germline-derived CDR1 and CDR2 are SGHAT and FQNNGV. The CDR3 is 14 residues long. The CDR3 region has the DNA TGTGCCAGCAGCTTTCTGGGGGCCTACAATGAGCAGTACTTC. Translation gives CASSFLGAYNEQYF.

The chain has TRBV7-9 and TRBJ2-7; the D gene is possibly TRBD1 (6 bases). The CDR3 loop spans 16 amino acids. Germline loops: CDR1 SEHNR, CDR2 FQNEAQ (reference sequence). The V end was cut by 4 bases, the J end by 2 bases, with 18 bases between. Here the CDR3 reads CASSSNERGSPYEQYF. CDR3 in DNA: TGTGCCAGCAGCTCCAACGAGAGGGGGTCCCCCTACGAGCAGTACTTC.

This clonotype has just a few counts. The chain links TRBV7-2 to TRBJ2-3; D is possibly TRBD2 (5 bases). Per germline, CDR1 SGHTA and CDR2 FQGNSA. The V end was cut by 7 bases, the J end by 6 bases, with 14 bases between. The CDR3 totals 13 residues. The CDR3 DNA reads as TGTGCCAGCAACCCAGGACTCCCGGATACGCAGTATTTT. This gives the protein CASNPGLPDTQYF.

V and J are TRBV9 and TRBJ2-3; the D gene is possibly TRBD2 (5 bases). Germline assignment: CDR1 SGDLS and CDR2 YYNGEE. The CDR3 spans 14 residues. Trimming removed 3 bases from V and 4 bases from J, with 12 bases in between. CDR3 in DNA: TGTGCCAGCAGCGCCCGCCCAGCGGCAGATACGCAGTATTTT. Its translation: CASSARPAADTQYF.

Only a few counts were recorded for this clonotype. The V gene is TRBV6-6, the J gene TRBJ1-1; 8 bases agree with TRBD1. This CDR3 is 14 amino acids long. The V gene's germline CDR1 is MNHNY and CDR2 SVGAGI (reference sequence). With V trimmed by 6 bases and J by 5 bases, 8 bases remained unmatched. The chain's CDR3 is CASRYRGSGTEAFF. In DNA form, the CDR3 reads TGTGCCAGCAGATACAGGGGGTCAGGGACTGAAGCTTTCTTT.

As regards this clonotype: The CDR3 end shows no conserved phenylalanine or tryptophan, and so a read error is likely. The J gene is TRBJ2-7, the V gene TRBV14; 9 bases fit TRBD1. The CDR3 runs to 15 residues. Germline loops: CDR1 SGHDN, CDR2 FVKESK. Trimming took 5 bases from V and 1 from J; bases not matched to a gene: 6. The CDR3 DNA reads TGTGCCAGCAGCTTAACAGGGGGCGCGTCCTACGAGCAGTACTAC. Protein: CASSLTGGASYEQYY.

This chain uses TRBV11-3 with TRBJ2-7, with TRBD1 matching over 10 bases. CDR1 and CDR2 from the germline V gene are SGHNT and YENEEA. J gave up 2 bases and V 4 bases, and 8 bases lay outside the gene matches. The CDR3 covers 16 residues. CDR3 amino acids: CASSSPRGTGAYEQYF. CDR3 nucleotides: TGTGCCAGCAGCTCACCCCGTGGGACAGGGGCCTACGAGCAGTACTTC.

V is TRBV3-1 and J is TRBJ2-5, with 13 positions matching TRBD2. The CDR3 length is 15 residues. CDR1 is LGHDT and CDR2 is YNNKEL in the germline V gene (reference sequence). V shed 5 bases and J 11 bases; nucleotides not matched to a gene: 11. The CDR3, as DNA: TGTGCCAGCAGCGGACTAGCGGGAGTTCAGAATGAGCAGTACTTC. This gives the protein CASSGLAGVQNEQYF.

The genes are TRBV20-1 and TRBJ1-5, with 8 bases that match TRBD1. V lost 6 bases, J lost 3 bases, and 7 bases stayed unmatched. Germline V gives CDR1 DFQATT, CDR2 SNEGSKA (reference sequence). The CDR3 spans 14 residues. This CDR3 is CSATTGGINQPQHF. The CDR3 DNA follows: TGCAGTGCGACCACAGGGGGAATCAATCAGCCCCAGCATTTT.

Details on this clonotype: A much larger clone sits a single nucleotide away, making a read error possible. The chain joins TRBV29-1 to TRBJ2-7; unclear D gene. V lost 0 bases to trimming and J lost 0 bases, with 6 bases between them. This CDR3 is built from 13 residues. In germline, CDR1 is SQVTM, CDR2 ANQGSEA. CDR3 bases: TGCAGCGTTGAAGATCCCCCCTCCTACGAGCAGTACTTC. Residues: CSVEDPPSYEQYF.

The V and J genes are TRBV12-3 or TRBV12-4 and TRBJ2-5; the D gene is possibly TRBD1 (6 bases). This CDR3 region has 13 residues. V shed 9 bases and J shed 1 base, with 12 bases lying between them. The CDR3 nucleotides are TGTGCCAGTAACGAGGGGGTCCAAGAGACCCAGTACTTC. As protein: CASNEGVQETQYF.

The count of this clonotype is one. The junction shows a germline mismatch at one end, possibly a read error. This chain uses TRBV6-5 with TRBJ1-4; D unclear. In germline, CDR1 is MNHEY, CDR2 SVGAGI. The CDR3 totals 14 residues. CDR3 amino acids: CASSRGGFNENLFF. CDR3 in DNA: TGTGCCAGCAGCCGGGGAGGGTTTAATGAAAACCTGTTTTTT.

The sample holds a few counts of this clonotype. This chain links TRBV9 with TRBJ2-7; a weak D match, TRBD2 (5 bases). The CDR3 is 13 amino acids. CDR1 and CDR2 (germline): SGDLS, YYNGEE. Trimming took off 5 bases at V and 6 bases at J, with 15 bases between the two ends. The CDR3 here is CASRPLASGEQYF. CDR3 in DNA: TGTGCCAGCAGACCGCTAGCTTCTGGCGAGCAGTACTTC.

Only a few counts were recorded for this clonotype. The chain joins TRBV19 to TRBJ2-7; tentatively, D is TRBD2 (5 bases). CDR3 length: 13 amino acids. Trimming removed 4 bases from V and 3 bases from J, with 10 bases in between. Germline CDR1 is LNHDA and CDR2 is SQIVND (reference sequence). The CDR3 sequence: CASSKGLSYEQYF. The CDR3 DNA follows: TGTGCCAGTAGTAAAGGACTCAGCTACGAGCAGTACTTC.

The chain employs TRBV28 and TRBJ2-1; TRBD2 aligns across 9 bases. Germline assignment: CDR1 MDHEN and CDR2 SYDVKM. J gave up 6 bases and V 2 bases, and 11 bases lay outside the gene matches. This CDR3 contains 17 residues. CDR3 protein: CASSLPRVAGVSNEQFF. CDR3 in DNA: TGTGCCAGCAGTTTACCACGCGTAGCGGGAGTCAGCAATGAGCAGTTCTTC.

This sequence joins TRBV27 and TRBJ2-4, with D perhaps being TRBD1 or TRBD2 (5 bases each). Germline-derived CDR1 and CDR2 are MNHEY and SMNVEV (reference sequence). The CDR3 has 14 amino acids. Deletions cut 5 bases from V and 4 bases from J, with 12 bases between. The CDR3 DNA follows: TGTGCCAGCAGTACGGGACGGGGAAAAAACATTCAGTACTTC. Protein: CASSTGRGKNIQYF.

This clonotype was picked up a small number of times. The rearrangement uses TRBV6-5 and TRBJ1-4; TRBD1 agrees at 9 bases. Losses at the gene ends were 6 bases for V and 7 bases for J; bases not matched to a gene: 6. This CDR3 region has 14 residues. Germline CDR1 is MNHEY and CDR2 is SVGAGI. The CDR3 is CASSTGGMGEKLFF. CDR3 bases: TGTGCCAGCAGCACAGGGGGCATGGGTGAAAAACTGTTTTTT.

The chain carries TRBV9 and TRBJ2-3; weak D call: TRBD2 (5 bases). V lost 3 bases and J lost 3, with 17 bases in between. CDR1 SGDLS and CDR2 YYNGEE come from the germline V gene. The CDR3 spans 16 residues. CDR3 in DNA: TGTGCCAGCAGCGCGCCCGAGCCCGGGGTAACAGATACGCAGTATTTT. This sequence encodes CASSAPEPGVTDTQYF.

This clonotype has a handful of counts. The chain couples TRBV25-1 to TRBJ2-5; 8 nucleotides line up with TRBD2. The V segment lost 7 bases and the J segment 11 bases; nucleotides outside the gene matches: 9. The CDR3 is 12 amino acids. Germline-derived CDR1 and CDR2 are MGHDK and SYGVNS. CDR3 sequence reads: CASTGTSITQYF. In DNA form, the CDR3 reads TGTGCCAGCACCGGGACTAGTATTACGCAGTACTTC.

The gene calls are TRBV6-1 and TRBJ2-7; unclear D gene. CDR1 and CDR2 (germline): MNHNS, SASEGT. V was cut by 5 bases and J by 2 bases, with 13 bases left in between. This CDR3 has 14 residues. CDR3 sequence: CASSQRAVAYEQYF. The CDR3 nucleotides read TGTGCCAGCAGTCAAAGGGCAGTGGCCTACGAGCAGTACTTC.

The chain carries TRBV9 and TRBJ2-4; 13 nucleotides match TRBD2. Germline CDR1 reads SGDLS; CDR2 reads YYNGEE. V shed 3 bases, J shed 4 bases, and the junction held 4 bases outside the gene matches. The CDR3 length is 16 residues. CDR3 nucleotide sequence: TGTGCCAGCAGCGGAGGACTAGCGGGGGTGAAAAACATTCAGTACTTC. It encodes CASSGGLAGVKNIQYF.

This clonotype was observed a handful of times. The gene calls are TRBV3-1 and TRBJ1-1, with D unclear. The ends were cut back, 3 bases at V and 4 bases at J, with 12 bases in the middle. This CDR3 is 14 amino acids long. Germline lookup yields CDR1 LGHDT and CDR2 YNNKEL (reference sequence). The CDR3 here is CASSHRGRATEAFF. For the CDR3, the DNA is TGTGCCAGCAGCCATCGCGGACGGGCCACTGAAGCTTTCTTT. Full variable domain (outside the CDR3, taken from reference TRBV3-1 and TRBJ1-1): DTAVSQTPKYLVTQMGNDKSIKCEQNLGHDTMYWYKQDSKKFLKIMFSYNNKELIINETVPNRFSPKSPDKAHLNLHINSLELGDSAVYFCASSHRGRATEAFFGQGTRLTVV.

Regarding this clonotype: At one of its ends the junction is not consistent with the germline gene, which may arise from a read error. The rearrangement joins TRBV27 to TRBJ2-7; D remains ambiguous. From germline, CDR1 is MNHEY and CDR2 SMNVEV (reference sequence). This CDR3 is built from 13 residues. CDR3: CASGLRPAYEQYF. The CDR3 DNA is TGTGCCAGCGGTTTACGACCAGCCTACGAGCAGTACTTC.

This clonotype came up once. The chain uses TRBV30 and TRBJ2-3, with 7 bases identical to TRBD2. Germline V lookup: CDR1 GTSNPN, CDR2 SVGIG (reference sequence). The trim removed 0 bases at V and 0 bases at J, leaving 3 bases unmatched. This CDR3 has 15 residues. The CDR3 here is CAWSVGSGSTDTQYF. In DNA, the CDR3 is TGTGCCTGGAGTGTTGGTAGCGGGAGCACAGATACGCAGTATTTT.

DNA for the CDR3: TGCAGCGTTGAATCGTGGGAGGAAAGCACAGATACGCAGTATTTT. Protein product: CSVESWEESTDTQYF. The chain carries TRBV29-1 and TRBJ2-3; possible D gene TRBD2, 6 bases. The CDR3 totals 15 residues. Between the trimmed V and J ends, which lost 2 bases and 0 bases, there was a span of 12 bases. Germline CDR1 and CDR2: SQVTM and ANQGSEA.

The chain is built from TRBV7-9 and TRBJ2-6; perhaps TRBD2 as D (6 bases). CDR1 is SEHNR, CDR2 FQNEAQ, per germline (reference sequence). The CDR3 contains 16 residues. V was clipped by 2 bases and J by 0 bases, with 8 bases between them. The CDR3 DNA reads TGTGCCAGCAGCTTACTAGCGACCTCTGGGGCCAACGTCCTGACTTTC. It yields the protein CASSLLATSGANVLTF.

The chain has TRBV7-2 and TRBJ2-3; no reliable D call. Germline V gene sequence: CDR1 SGHTA, CDR2 FQGNSA. V lost 3 bases to trimming and J lost 1 base, with 17 bases between them. The CDR3 totals 17 residues. The CDR3 loop reads CASSFTTRRGRTDTQYF. CDR3 DNA sequence: TGTGCCAGCAGCTTTACAACAAGGCGAGGACGCACAGATACGCAGTATTTT.

This clonotype was seen a single time. The J gene is TRBJ2-5, the V gene TRBV11-2; D remains unclear. The ends were cut back, 5 bases at V and 1 base at J, with 17 bases in the middle. From germline, CDR1 is SGHAT and CDR2 FQNNGV. The CDR3 is made up of 16 amino acids. CDR3 loop: CASSPPASRIQETQYF. CDR3 in DNA: TGTGCCAGCAGCCCCCCAGCGAGCAGGATCCAAGAGACCCAGTACTTC.

The chain couples TRBV20-1 to TRBJ1-1; D is undetermined. V shed 3 bases and J shed 1 base, with 6 bases lying between them. CDR3 length: 12 amino acids. The germline V gene has CDR1 DFQATT and CDR2 SNEGSKA (reference sequence). CDR3 coding DNA: TGCAGTGCTAGCAGGACGAACACTGAAGCTTTCTTT. It is translated as CSASRTNTEAFF.